This T cell receptor beta chain is from a study of beta chain features in type 1 diabetes. The overall study: Patients were similar to healthy donors in age and gender (as well as in cell yields).

One heparinised blood draw, averaging roughly 120 mL, came from each donor. A sort by CD45RO/CCR7/CD25/CD127/CD95/CD27 yielded CD4+ naive, central memory, regulatory and stem cell-like memory cells. Each of the sorted populations had a purity greater than 98%. The CDR3 totals 12 residues. V was trimmed by 3 bases and J by 1 base, leaving 6 bases between them. The germline V gene encodes CDR1 GTSNPN and CDR2 SVGIG (reference sequence). Expressed TCRB transcripts were sequenced because the entire RNA isolate underwent reverse transcription. Generated by immunoSEQ multiplex PCR, the TCRdb table keeps only in-frame clones and is missing some. The sample contains roughly 250,000 clones, more than 65% of which appear only once.

Sequenced: naive CD4+ T cells from blood. This TCR derives from a man aged 30-40 years in good health. V and J are TRBV30 and TRBJ1-1; D not certain. The CDR3, as DNA: TGTGCCTGGAGGGGCCAGAACACTGAAGCTTTCTTT. Amino acids: CAWRGQNTEAFF.